What follows describes a single T cell receptor beta chain. What it binds is not known. This entry belongs to a study of blood T cells in healthy people across ages. General study points: Age advanced and TCR beta diversity per million T cells fell, roughly linearly.

All donors came from Russia, were Caucasian and healthy, and spanned ages about 6 to 100. Per sample, at least 5 micrograms of total RNA were extracted. It was with a sample-barcoded 5' primer and a J-beta primer mix that a second PCR of about 6 to 12 cycles was run. Each sample yielded at least 2.5 million CDR3-containing paired-end reads. TCRdb recomputed calls from the 5' RACE reads with MiXCR, one row per CDR3 protein. This sample has about 1.6 million distinct CDR3 sequences, with about 35% found just once. The clonotype originates from a woman aged 30 to 39 in good health. Input material: blood.

CDR3 DNA sequence: TGTGCCAGCAGCTTAGGATCAGTCAATAATCCCATCGAGACCCAGTACTTC. This codes for CASSLGSVNNPIETQYF. The V gene is TRBV7-2, the J gene TRBJ2-5; D is unresolved. Looked up from germline, CDR1 is SGHTA and CDR2 is FQGNSA. The CDR3 sequence is 17 residues long. The germline V and J ends were trimmed by 1 base and 5 bases, with 20 bases remaining between them.